Below, 11 T cell receptor beta chains from the same sample are listed, as sequenced in a study of T-cell memory formation after mild COVID-19. Each CDR3 protein gets one entry after TCRdb re-called the 5' RACE reads with MiXCR. The sample contains a few hundred thousand distinct CDR3 sequences, 15% of which appear only once. Sequencing was carried out using PBMCs or a T cell subset sorted from them (not recorded which). Every receptor here comes from a man in his late teens or twenties who had mild COVID-19 (a few samples of this study predate the infection). Cell type and time point are not known.

The rearrangement links TRBV12-3 or TRBV12-4 to TRBJ2-5, with TRBD2 matching over 7 bases. The CDR3 spans 17 residues. V was pared by 3 bases and J by 4 bases, with 14 bases of the junction left unmatched. In nucleotides, the CDR3 is TGTGCCAGCAGTTTTGGCGATGGGGGGGGTTCCAGAGAGACCCAGTACTTC. This translates into CASSFGDGGGSRETQYF.

The V call is TRBV6-5, the J call TRBJ2-3; possible D gene TRBD1, 5 bases. This CDR3 comprises 11 residues. From germline, CDR1 is MNHEY and CDR2 SVGAGI. The V end lost 9 bases, the J end lost 4 bases, and 8 bases lay between the germline ends. In DNA, the CDR3 is TGTGCCAGTGAACAGGCAGATACGCAGTATTTT. It specifies CASEQADTQYF.

This clonotype was counted between two and nine times. V gene TRBV2 combines with J gene TRBJ2-3; the match to TRBD2 covers 9 bases. This CDR3 has 16 residues. CDR1 SNHLY and CDR2 FYNNEI come from the germline V gene. The V and J ends lost 2 bases and 3 bases, in that order; junction bases with no gene match: 6. The CDR3 DNA reads TGTGCCAGCAGTGAACAAGCGGGGGGTATGACAGATACGCAGTATTTT. The encoded protein is CASSEQAGGMTDTQYF.

V is TRBV4-2 and J is TRBJ1-6; 9 bases are shared with TRBD1. V lost 5 bases and J lost 13; bases outside the gene matches: 12. Germline loops: CDR1 LGHNA, CDR2 YNFKEQ. The CDR3 contains 15 residues. The CDR3 loop reads CASSLPGQGGRPLHF. CDR3 DNA: TGTGCCAGCAGCTTGCCGGGACAGGGTGGCCGGCCCCTCCACTTT.

The gene calls are TRBV5-1 and TRBJ1-2; no definite D call. Deletions cut 1 base from V and 8 bases from J, with 15 bases between. The CDR3 covers 14 residues. The germline CDR1 and CDR2 sequences are SGHRS and YFSETQ. CDR3 nucleotide sequence: TGCGCCAGCAGCTTGACTTTGGGGTTCAGGGGCTACACCTTC. It codes for CASSLTLGFRGYTF.

The CDR3 bases are TGTGCCAGCTCACTGACCCAGGAAGCTTTCTTT. This codes for CASSLTQEAFF. The V and J genes are TRBV18 and TRBJ1-1, with D uncertain. The length of the CDR3 is 11 residues. V lost 4 bases and J lost 8, with 8 bases in between. The germline CDR1 and CDR2 sequences are KGHSH and LQKENI.

This clonotype was counted between two and nine times. The V and J genes are TRBV3-1 and TRBJ2-3, with a tentative D call TRBD2 (6 bases). Germline loops: CDR1 LGHDT, CDR2 YNNKEL (reference sequence). The CDR3 spans 16 residues. Trimming stripped 4 bases from V and 4 bases from J, with 18 bases between. CDR3 residues: CASSLRRGYESDTQYF. CDR3 DNA sequence: TGTGCCAGCAGCCTGAGGCGGGGTTACGAGTCAGATACGCAGTATTTT.

The chain recombines TRBV7-9 with TRBJ2-7; 7 bases agree with TRBD1. This CDR3 region has 13 residues. Trimming took 5 bases from V and 9 from J; bases not matched to a gene: 10. Germline V lookup: CDR1 SEHNR, CDR2 FQNEAQ (reference sequence). Written as DNA, the CDR3 is TGTGCCAGCAGCGTGACAGGGTTCCACGCGCAGTACGTC. This codes for CASSVTGFHAQYV.

The chain has TRBV28 and TRBJ1-2; TRBD1 might be the D (5 bases). V was clipped by 4 bases and J by 1 base, with 16 bases between them. The germline gives CDR1 MDHEN, CDR2 SYDVKM. The CDR3 has 16 amino acids. The CDR3 sequence: CASSSSLRGVNYGYTF. The CDR3 coding sequence is TGTGCCAGCAGTTCCTCCCTTCGGGGCGTTAACTATGGCTACACCTTC.

V gene TRBV3-1 combines with J gene TRBJ1-5; a weak D match, TRBD1 (5 bases). This CDR3 spans 16 amino acids. The germline CDR1 and CDR2 sequences are LGHDT and YNNKEL (reference sequence). The V and J ends lost 4 bases and 0 bases respectively, with 13 bases between them. The CDR3 here is CASSPLGGPSNQPQHF. The CDR3 DNA reads TGTGCCAGCAGCCCGCTGGGGGGTCCTAGCAATCAGCCCCAGCATTTT.

V gene TRBV7-2 combines with J gene TRBJ2-1; 9 positions match TRBD2. This CDR3 comprises 14 residues. The V segment lost 8 bases and the J segment 8 bases; nucleotides outside the gene matches: 10. Germline values: CDR1 SGHTA, CDR2 FQGNSA. CDR3 sequence: CASQVGGGVYEQFF. In DNA form, the CDR3 reads TGTGCCAGCCAGGTCGGCGGGGGGGTATATGAGCAGTTCTTC.